The entry that follows covers one T cell receptor beta chain sequence. The CDR3 is 14 amino acids. Germline V gene lookup returns CDR1 LNHNV and CDR2 YYDKDF (reference sequence). V dropped 0 bases and J dropped 7 bases, with 13 bases sitting between them. Clones were read by immunoSEQ multiplex PCR, and TCRdb kept only the in-frame ones, dropping some. The data contain 55,000 to 70,000 clones, around 93% of them singletons. This sample is drawn from a study of T cell changes during pregnancy in multiple sclerosis. The clonotype originates from a female donor with multiple sclerosis, enrolled in a pregnancy study. Material: CD4+ T cells from peripheral blood mononuclear cells, obtained before pregnancy. The chain joins TRBV15 to TRBJ2-7, with D perhaps TRBD2 (6 bases). The CDR3 DNA follows: TGTGCCACCAGCAGAGATTGGGGGGTGAGGGAGCAGTACTTC. Protein: CATSRDWGVREQYF.